The 21 T cell receptor beta chains in this list originate from one sample, sequenced in a study of CXCR3-negative and CXCR3-positive naive CD8 T cells. Overall study findings and caveats: TRB CDR3s of CXCR3-positive naive cells were more hydrophobic than those of CXCR3-negative naive cells.

These receptors lack a known antigen. Via 5' RACE with UMI labels, TRB cDNA libraries were prepared. Using the 5' RACE reads, TCRdb records one entry per CDR3 protein without DNA. The sample holds roughly 130,000 distinct CDR3 sequences. Sequences were obtained from naive CXCR3+ CD8+ T cells from blood. Subset defined: CD45RO-CCR7+CD27+CD95- naive CD8+ T cells expressing CXCR3 (TNR3+). The receptors here all came from a human donor in good health. Some clones in this sample may be carry-over from other donors' samples.

The rearrangement joins TRBV10-1 to TRBJ2-3; absent DNA, TCRdb's TRBD2 call cannot be checked. CDR1 and CDR2 from the germline V gene are WNHNN and SYGVQD (reference sequence). The CDR3 sequence is 15 residues long. CDR3 amino acids: CARVASGGPRDTQYF.

The V and J genes are TRBV12-3 or TRBV12-4 and TRBJ2-1; the TCRdb D gene call, TRBD2, has no DNA to confirm it. This CDR3 is built from 17 residues. CDR3 in amino acids: CASSPPPDREAYNEQFF.

The chain uses TRBV29-1 and TRBJ2-7. The CDR3 has 15 residues. From germline, CDR1 is SQVTM and CDR2 ANQGSEA. CDR3 region: CSVVPPNGLTYEQYF.

This sequence joins TRBV29-1 and TRBJ1-2; with no DNA, the TCRdb D assignment of TRBD1 cannot be verified. Germline assignment: CDR1 SQVTM and CDR2 ANQGSEA. CDR3 length: 14 residues. The CDR3 sequence: CSVIQQGVNYGYTF.

The chain carries TRBV2 and TRBJ1-6; TCRdb names TRBD1, which stays unverified in the absence of DNA. Germline CDR1 and CDR2: SNHLY and FYNNEI. CDR3 length: 15 amino acids. The CDR3 spells CASKSWDSAESPLHF.

V is TRBV20-1 and J is TRBJ2-7; TCRdb designates TRBD1, a call that cannot be tested without DNA. Germline CDR1 and CDR2: DFQATT and SNEGSKA (reference sequence). The CDR3 contains 14 residues. CDR3 sequence: CSARTWTGYYEQYF.

J is TRBJ2-7 and V is TRBV3-1. The CDR3 sequence is 14 residues long. In germline, CDR1 is LGHDT, CDR2 YNNKEL (reference sequence). The chain's CDR3 is CASSEIGGSYEQYF.

This chain joins TRBV23-1 and TRBJ1-2; without DNA, the TCRdb call of TRBD1 cannot be checked. TRBV23-1 is designated an ORF whose function remains uncertain. The CDR3 extends over 19 amino acids. CDR3 protein: CASSHYTGQGTTWNYGYTF.

This chain connects TRBV25-1 to TRBJ1-2; the TCRdb D gene call, TRBD1, has no DNA to confirm it. CDR3 size: 15 residues. The germline gives CDR1 MGHDK, CDR2 SYGVNS. The CDR3 spells CASSENSGQVDGYTF.

V is TRBV29-1 and J is TRBJ2-7; the TCRdb D gene call, TRBD1, has no DNA to confirm it. The CDR3 length is 13 residues. Germline-derived CDR1 and CDR2 are SQVTM and ANQGSEA. The CDR3: CSVVAGSSYEQYF.

The V call is TRBV5-1, the J call TRBJ1-1; with no DNA, the TCRdb D assignment of TRBD1 cannot be verified. The germline CDR1 and CDR2 sequences are SGHRS and YFSETQ. This CDR3 comprises 14 residues. CDR3 amino acids: CASSLVGHGTEAFF.

The rearrangement joins TRBV29-1 to TRBJ2-7; the D call from TCRdb, TRBD1, cannot be confirmed without DNA. Per the germline V gene, CDR1 is SQVTM and CDR2 is ANQGSEA. The CDR3 is made up of 13 amino acids. CDR3 in amino acids: CSASPGGTYEQYF.

The chain couples TRBV7-9 to TRBJ2-5; TCRdb returns TRBD1, unconfirmable since there is no DNA. This CDR3 has 15 amino acids. Germline lookup yields CDR1 SEHNR and CDR2 FQNEAQ (reference sequence). CDR3 in amino acids: CASFHTRTGRETQYF.

The chain carries TRBV11-2 and TRBJ2-3; TCRdb calls TRBD2, which cannot be checked without DNA. The germline gives CDR1 SGHAT, CDR2 FQNNGV. This CDR3 comprises 15 residues. CDR3 sequence reads: CASSLGLVGTDTQYF.

The chain has TRBV27 and TRBJ2-1; TCRdb names TRBD1, which stays unverified in the absence of DNA. CDR1 is MNHEY and CDR2 is SMNVEV in the germline V gene (reference sequence). The CDR3 loop spans 14 amino acids. CDR3 amino acids: CASSPVTGYNEQFF.

The chain joins TRBV14 to TRBJ2-5. CDR1 is SGHDN and CDR2 is FVKESK in the germline V gene. CDR3 length: 15 residues. The CDR3 here is CASSQVAGPQETQYF.

The rearrangement uses TRBV29-1 and TRBJ1-2; TCRdb proposes TRBD1, but this gene call is untestable without DNA. Germline CDR1 SQVTM, CDR2 ANQGSEA. This CDR3 spans 17 amino acids. CDR3 loop: CSVDSTAGTGKGYGYTF. The full variable domain, its missing parts supplied by reference TRBV29-1 and TRBJ1-2, is SAVISQKPSRDICQRGTSLTIQCQVDSQVTMMFWYRQQPGQSLTLIATANQGSEATYESGFVIDKFPISRPNLTFSTLTVSNMSPEDSSIYLCSVDSTAGTGKGYGYTFGSGTRLTVV.

This chain joins TRBV23-1 and TRBJ2-5; TCRdb gives TRBD1 as the D gene, but with no DNA this cannot be confirmed. TRBV23-1 is marked as an open reading frame, function uncertain. CDR3 length: 14 residues. CDR3 protein: CASSQNSGTETQYF.

The gene calls are TRBV29-1 and TRBJ1-1. Germline V CDR1 and CDR2: SQVTM, ANQGSEA. CDR3 size: 11 residues. The CDR3 loop is CSVEDNTEAFF.

The chain combines TRBV6-6 with TRBJ2-1; checking the TCRdb D call of TRBD1 is not possible without DNA. This CDR3 region has 16 residues. Per germline, CDR1 MNHNY and CDR2 SVGAGI (reference sequence). The CDR3 loop reads CASSLQGLGSYNEQFF.

The chain's CDR3 is CASSTPAYEQYF. The chain combines TRBV28 with TRBJ2-7. The CDR3 is 12 amino acids. Per the germline V gene, CDR1 is MDHEN and CDR2 is SYDVKM.